A selection of T cell receptor beta chains follows, all from one sample in a study of T cell responses to AZD1222 COVID-19 vaccine. TCRdb's copy holds only in-frame clones and misses some; the assay was immunoSEQ multiplex PCR. The sample includes roughly 70,000 clones, about 90% seen only once; the top ten take roughly 6.3%. Sequenced material: peripheral blood, taken 28 days after the second dose of the MenACWY control vaccine. The receptors originated from an adult who received the MenACWY meningococcal vaccine as a control. The CDR3 runs from the conserved cysteine through the conserved F or W. Each record gives: CDR3 DNA, CDR3 protein, J gene, clone size, D gene, V gene. A D gene is named only where the DNA matches it firmly. Clone size is shown for a subset of rows, as once, few, many or a class of expanded clone.

TGTGCCAGCAGCCAAGATCTCGCGGGTAACTATGGCTACACCTTC CASSQDLAGNYGYTF TRBJ1-2 . . TRBV14
TGCGCCAGCAGCCAAGTATTAGCGGACACAGATACGCAGTATTTT CASSQVLADTDTQYF TRBJ2-3 . . TRBV4-3
TGTGCCAGTAGTATAGGGGGGACAGTCAGGTCGTCAACTTTCTTT CASSIGGTVRSSTFF TRBJ1-1 once TRBD1 TRBV19
TGTGCCAGCAGTGCACCGGGACGGATCTACGAGCAGTACTTC CASSAPGRIYEQYF TRBJ2-7 . . TRBV28
TGTGCCAGCAGCCCAGGGACTAGCGGGATCTCAGATACGCAGTATTTT CASSPGTSGISDTQYF TRBJ2-3 . TRBD2 TRBV9
TGTGCCAGCAGCCCCTCCTATAATTCACCCCTCCACTTT CASSPSYNSPLHF TRBJ1-6 . . TRBV3-1/TRBV3-2
TGCAGCGTTCCAACAGCGGGAGACCCCAATGAGCAGTTCTTC CSVPTAGDPNEQFF TRBJ2-1 . TRBD2 TRBV29-1
TGTGCCAGCAGCTGGCCGGGGTCAGGAGAGCAGTTCTTC CASSWPGSGEQFF TRBJ2-1 . . TRBV5-4
TGCGCCAGCAGCCATGGACTCACTGAAGCTTTCTTT CASSHGLTEAFF TRBJ1-1 . . TRBV4-1
TGTGCCAGCCGCGTAGGCGGGGGGACAGGGGGCGCCGGGGAGCTGTTTTTT CASRVGGGTGGAGELFF TRBJ2-2 . TRBD1 TRBV9
TGTGCCAGCAGCCCGGTTGGTGGGGGGCCGAACACTGAAGCTTTCTTT CASSPVGGGPNTEAFF TRBJ1-1 once . TRBV3-1/TRBV3-2
TGTGCCAGCAGTGAAGGGTACTTCGGGCAGTTCTTC CASSEGYFGQFF TRBJ2-1 . . TRBV25-1
TGTGCCAGCAGCCAGCAGGGGGGCACAGATACGCAGTATTTT CASSQQGGTDTQYF TRBJ2-3 . TRBD1 TRBV6-6
TGTGCCAGCAGCTTATCCGTAGCCAAAAACATTCAGTACTTC CASSLSVAKNIQYF TRBJ2-4 . . TRBV7-2
TGTGCCAGCAGTCTGTCCCCCCTCTCGGGAACCCAGTACTTC CASSLSPLSGTQYF TRBJ2-5 . . TRBV27
TGTGCCAGCAGCTCCCCGGGAGGGGGGAATTACAATGAGCAGTTCTTC CASSSPGGGNYNEQFF TRBJ2-1 . TRBD2 TRBV7-9
TGCAGCGTTGAAGCCCAGGGAGGGAGAAATGAGCAGTTCTTC CSVEAQGGRNEQFF TRBJ2-1 . TRBD2 TRBV29-1